Here is one TCR beta chain with its context. CDR3 length: 15 residues. V lost 0 bases to trimming and J lost 8 bases, with 19 bases between them. The germline V gene has CDR1 GTSNPN and CDR2 SVGIG (reference sequence). The data derive from a study of cytomegalovirus exposure and HLA in healthy donors. Assay: immunoSEQ multiplex PCR; the TCRdb copy retains only in-frame clones and omits some. Seen here are under 75,000 clones, almost 95% observed once, and the top ten hold approximately 5.3%. This receptor was taken from a young man in good health and CMV-seropositive. Sequencing was done on a sample of PBMCs. The chain uses TRBV30 and TRBJ1-2; D is perhaps TRBD1 (6 bases). The CDR3 protein is CAWSVIGGSRRGYTF. In nucleotides, the CDR3 is TGTGCCTGGAGTGTCATTGGGGGCTCCCGGAGGGGCTACACCTTC.